The rows below give T cell receptor beta chains drawn from one sample of a study of T cells in Graves' hyperthyroidism and ophthalmopathy. In TCRdb, the multiplex PCR reads were re-called with MiXCR into one record per CDR3 protein. Here the sample spans about 520,000 distinct CDR3 sequences, around 24% being singletons. The sample consisted of blood. These receptors came from a woman in her 30s with Graves' ophthalmopathy. The CDR3 runs from the conserved cysteine through the conserved F or W. Each record gives: D gene, clone size, J gene, V gene, CDR3 DNA, CDR3 protein. A D gene is named only where the DNA matches it firmly. Rows may omit the clone size; those that give it use once, few, many or a size class.

D gene: TRBD1
clone size: NA
J gene: TRBJ1-2
V gene: TRBV29-1
CDR3 DNA: TGCAGCGTTGAAAGTGACAGGGGGCGCGACTATGGCTACACCTTC
CDR3 protein: CSVESDRGRDYGYTF

D gene: NA
clone size: NA
J gene: TRBJ1-5
V gene: TRBV12-3/TRBV12-4
CDR3 DNA: TGTGCCAGCAGTTTAACAGGGAGTGGGCAGAATCAGCCCCAGCATTTT
CDR3 protein: CASSLTGSGQNQPQHF

D gene: NA
clone size: many
J gene: TRBJ2-2
V gene: TRBV7-2
CDR3 DNA: TGTGCCAGCAGCTTGGCGGGGGCCCTCACCGGGGAGCTGTTTTTT
CDR3 protein: CASSLAGALTGELFF

D gene: NA
clone size: few
J gene: TRBJ2-7
V gene: TRBV6-5
CDR3 DNA: TGTGCCAGCAGTTACTGGATATCCAGGGGAATCTACGAGCAGTACTTC
CDR3 protein: CASSYWISRGIYEQYF

D gene: NA
clone size: few
J gene: TRBJ1-1
V gene: TRBV28
CDR3 DNA: TGTGCCAGCAGTCTTCTGAACACTGTAGCTTTCTTT
CDR3 protein: CASSLLNTVAFF

D gene: TRBD1
clone size: many
J gene: TRBJ2-4
V gene: TRBV10-3
CDR3 DNA: TGTGCCATCAGTGAGGGGACAGACGAGGTTCAGTACTTC
CDR3 protein: CAISEGTDEVQYF

D gene: NA
clone size: many
J gene: TRBJ1-5
V gene: TRBV13
CDR3 DNA: TGTGCCAGCAGCTTAGGAGTTAGGCGCAATCAGCCCCAGCATTTT
CDR3 protein: CASSLGVRRNQPQHF

D gene: NA
clone size: many
J gene: TRBJ2-7
V gene: TRBV6-1
CDR3 DNA: TGTGCCAGCAGTGAAGCGGTAGGCACACCTTCCTACGAGCAGTACTTC
CDR3 protein: CASSEAVGTPSYEQYF

D gene: NA
clone size: NA
J gene: TRBJ1-2
V gene: TRBV6-1
CDR3 DNA: TGTGCCAGCAGTGAATGGGTCAGGGCGGGCTATGGCTACACCTTC
CDR3 protein: CASSEWVRAGYGYTF

D gene: NA
clone size: NA
J gene: TRBJ1-2
V gene: TRBV12-3/TRBV12-4
CDR3 DNA: TGTGCCAGCAGTTTGAGGGGGGTGTCCACCTTC
CDR3 protein: CASSLRGVSTF

D gene: NA
clone size: NA
J gene: TRBJ2-7
V gene: TRBV29-1
CDR3 DNA: TGCAGCGTTGTCCCGGACGTAACCTACGAGCAGTACTTC
CDR3 protein: CSVVPDVTYEQYF

D gene: TRBD2
clone size: NA
J gene: TRBJ2-4
V gene: TRBV7-2
CDR3 DNA: TGTGCCAGCAGTTTTTTGTCGGGCGGGGGATACATTAAGTACTTC
CDR3 protein: CASSFLSGGGYIKYF

D gene: TRBD1
clone size: many
J gene: TRBJ2-7
V gene: TRBV6-2/TRBV6-3
CDR3 DNA: TGTGCCAGCAGTTACTCGGGTCAAACCGGGACAGGGTATATCCCTTCCCCAATCTTC
CDR3 protein: CASSYSGQTGTGYIPSPIF

D gene: NA
clone size: many
J gene: TRBJ2-2
V gene: TRBV7-3
CDR3 DNA: TGTGCCAGCAGCTCGACCGGGGACTACACCGGGGAGCTGTTTTTT
CDR3 protein: CASSSTGDYTGELFF

D gene: NA
clone size: many
J gene: TRBJ2-5
V gene: TRBV6-1
CDR3 DNA: TGTGCCAGCAGTGAGCGGTCAGCGCACCAAGAGACCCAGTACTTC
CDR3 protein: CASSERSAHQETQYF

D gene: NA
clone size: NA
J gene: TRBJ1-6
V gene: TRBV4-2
CDR3 DNA: TGTGCCAGCAGCCAATCCTCGACGGGAAATAATTCACCCCTCCACTTT
CDR3 protein: CASSQSSTGNNSPLHF

D gene: NA
clone size: many
J gene: TRBJ1-1
V gene: TRBV2
CDR3 DNA: TGTGCCAGCAGTGACCAGGGTATGAACACTGAAGCTTTCTTT
CDR3 protein: CASSDQGMNTEAFF

D gene: NA
clone size: many
J gene: TRBJ2-7
V gene: TRBV12-3/TRBV12-4
CDR3 DNA: TGTGCCAGCAGTTTTGACAGCTCCTACGAGCAGTACTTC
CDR3 protein: CASSFDSSYEQYF

D gene: NA
clone size: many
J gene: TRBJ1-1
V gene: TRBV6-1
CDR3 DNA: TGTGCCAGCAGTGATATCAGGGTGGCCACTGAAGCTTTCTTT
CDR3 protein: CASSDIRVATEAFF

D gene: TRBD1
clone size: NA
J gene: TRBJ2-5
V gene: TRBV18
CDR3 DNA: TGTGCCAGCTCACGAACAGGGGTGAACGAAGAGACCCAGTACTTC
CDR3 protein: CASSRTGVNEETQYF

D gene: NA
clone size: many
J gene: TRBJ1-1
V gene: TRBV4-2
CDR3 DNA: TGTGCCAGCAGCCAAGTCAGGATGAACACTGAAGCTTTCTTT
CDR3 protein: CASSQVRMNTEAFF

D gene: TRBD2
clone size: many
J gene: TRBJ2-7
V gene: TRBV20-1
CDR3 DNA: TGCAGTGTTGCCGGGGGGGTACTCTACGAGCAGTACTTC
CDR3 protein: CSVAGGVLYEQYF

D gene: TRBD1
clone size: many
J gene: TRBJ2-7
V gene: TRBV28
CDR3 DNA: TGTGCCAGCAGTGCTCCGGGACAGGGATACGAGCAGTACTTC
CDR3 protein: CASSAPGQGYEQYF

D gene: TRBD1
clone size: few
J gene: TRBJ1-5
V gene: TRBV6-1
CDR3 DNA: TGTGCCAGCAGTGGGGACAGGGATATACAGCCCCAGCATTTT
CDR3 protein: CASSGDRDIQPQHF

D gene: TRBD1
clone size: few
J gene: TRBJ2-7
V gene: TRBV4-1
CDR3 DNA: TGCGCCAGCAGCCAAGACGGACAGGGGGGACTCTACGAGCAGTACTTC
CDR3 protein: CASSQDGQGGLYEQYF

D gene: NA
clone size: many
J gene: TRBJ1-5
V gene: TRBV6-1
CDR3 DNA: TGTGCCAGCAGTGAAGCGTTCCTGCAGCCCCAGCATTTT
CDR3 protein: CASSEAFLQPQHF

D gene: TRBD2
clone size: many
J gene: TRBJ2-5
V gene: TRBV20-1
CDR3 DNA: TGCAGTGCTGACGAGGGACTTCCTAGCGGGGGGTGGGAGACCCAGTACTTC
CDR3 protein: CSADEGLPSGGWETQYF

D gene: NA
clone size: few
J gene: TRBJ2-6
V gene: TRBV4-2
CDR3 DNA: TGTGCCAGCAGCCAAGATGTCCTGCGTGCCAACGTCCTGACTTTC
CDR3 protein: CASSQDVLRANVLTF

D gene: NA
clone size: NA
J gene: TRBJ2-7
V gene: TRBV10-3
CDR3 DNA: TGTGCCATCAGTGAGTCAGGCCCCAACGAGCAGCACTTC
CDR3 protein: CAISESGPNEQHF

D gene: NA
clone size: many
J gene: TRBJ1-1
V gene: TRBV5-1
CDR3 DNA: TGCGCCAGCAGCTTGGACTCCGACCTACCCTATACTTTT
CDR3 protein: CASSLDSDLPYTF

D gene: TRBD2
clone size: NA
J gene: TRBJ2-2
V gene: TRBV7-3
CDR3 DNA: TGTGCCAGCAGCCAGACCGCGGGGGGGCCGGACACCGGGGAGCTGTTTTTT
CDR3 protein: CASSQTAGGPDTGELFF

D gene: NA
clone size: many
J gene: TRBJ2-4
V gene: TRBV2
CDR3 DNA: TGTGCCAGCAGTGAAAATGTAGCCAAAAACATTCAGTACTTC
CDR3 protein: CASSENVAKNIQYF

D gene: NA
clone size: NA
J gene: TRBJ2-7
V gene: TRBV11-2
CDR3 DNA: TGTGCCAGCAGCGCGGGGCCCGGGCAGGTGCAGTACTTC
CDR3 protein: CASSAGPGQVQYF

D gene: NA
clone size: many
J gene: TRBJ2-2
V gene: TRBV6-2/TRBV6-3
CDR3 DNA: TGTGCCAGCGTTACACAGGGTAACACCGGGGAGCTGTTTTTT
CDR3 protein: CASVTQGNTGELFF

D gene: NA
clone size: NA
J gene: TRBJ1-5
V gene: TRBV12-3/TRBV12-4
CDR3 DNA: TGTGCCAGCAGCGTAAAGCCCGGGGCAAATCAGCCCCAGCATTTT
CDR3 protein: CASSVKPGANQPQHF

D gene: NA
clone size: NA
J gene: TRBJ2-2
V gene: TRBV24-1
CDR3 DNA: TGTGCCACCAGGGACGGGGCGAACACCGGGGAGCTGTTTTTT
CDR3 protein: CATRDGANTGELFF

D gene: NA
clone size: few
J gene: TRBJ1-2
V gene: TRBV20-1
CDR3 DNA: TGCAGTGCTAGAGATTTGGTGGGGCCCGGCTATGGCTACACCTTC
CDR3 protein: CSARDLVGPGYGYTF

D gene: TRBD1
clone size: many
J gene: TRBJ2-3
V gene: TRBV29-1
CDR3 DNA: TGCAGCGTTGCGACAGGGGCGAATACGCAGTATTTT
CDR3 protein: CSVATGANTQYF

D gene: TRBD1
clone size: many
J gene: TRBJ1-1
V gene: TRBV29-1
CDR3 DNA: TGCAGCGTTGACGCAGGGGGAAAAACTGAAGCTTTCTTT
CDR3 protein: CSVDAGGKTEAFF

D gene: TRBD2
clone size: few
J gene: TRBJ2-5
V gene: TRBV20-1
CDR3 DNA: TGCAGTGCAGATCTAGCGGGAGTCCAAGAGACCCAGTACTTC
CDR3 protein: CSADLAGVQETQYF

D gene: NA
clone size: many
J gene: TRBJ1-5
V gene: TRBV20-1
CDR3 DNA: TGCAGTGCGGCAGGGGGCAATCAGCCCCAGCATTTT
CDR3 protein: CSAAGGNQPQHF

D gene: NA
clone size: few
J gene: TRBJ1-5
V gene: TRBV20-1
CDR3 DNA: TGCAGTGCTAGAGATCGTTTTACCAAAGTGAGCAATCAGCCCCAGCATTTT
CDR3 protein: CSARDRFTKVSNQPQHF

D gene: TRBD1
clone size: many
J gene: TRBJ1-1
V gene: TRBV6-5
CDR3 DNA: TGTGCCAGCAAACCGGGGCAGGGGGGGAAAGCTTTCTTT
CDR3 protein: CASKPGQGGKAFF

D gene: NA
clone size: many
J gene: TRBJ1-2
V gene: TRBV12-3/TRBV12-4
CDR3 DNA: TGTGCCAGCAGTTTAGCTGCACAGGGCGGCGGCTACACCTTC
CDR3 protein: CASSLAAQGGGYTF

D gene: TRBD1
clone size: many
J gene: TRBJ1-5
V gene: TRBV6-2/TRBV6-3
CDR3 DNA: TGTGCCAGCAGTTACTTACCAGGGGGCAACCAGCCCCAGCATTTT
CDR3 protein: CASSYLPGGNQPQHF

D gene: TRBD2
clone size: many
J gene: TRBJ2-7
V gene: TRBV20-1
CDR3 DNA: TGCAGTGCTATCGGACTAGCGGGGGGTCCTCCACGATCCGAGCAGTACTTC
CDR3 protein: CSAIGLAGGPPRSEQYF

D gene: NA
clone size: few
J gene: TRBJ1-2
V gene: TRBV12-3/TRBV12-4
CDR3 DNA: TGTGCCAGCAGTTTAGGGACAGCTTACACCTTC
CDR3 protein: CASSLGTAYTF

D gene: NA
clone size: many
J gene: TRBJ1-1
V gene: TRBV5-1
CDR3 DNA: TGCGCCAGCAGCTACGCTATGGCGGGGGGGCTGAACACTGAAGCTTTCTTT
CDR3 protein: CASSYAMAGGLNTEAFF

D gene: TRBD1
clone size: many
J gene: TRBJ2-4
V gene: TRBV2
CDR3 DNA: TGTGCCAGCAGATCGACAGGGGGCTTTATTTCCAAAAACATTCAGTACTTC
CDR3 protein: CASRSTGGFISKNIQYF

D gene: NA
clone size: many
J gene: TRBJ2-5
V gene: TRBV20-1
CDR3 DNA: TGCAGTGCTAGTTTAGGCTTTTTTGGGGAGACCCAGTACTTC
CDR3 protein: CSASLGFFGETQYF